The sample holds many counts of the clone carrying this T cell receptor beta chain. The antigen remains unidentified. These data originate in a study of regulatory T cells in long-lasting Graves disease. Arm-PCR of CDR3 regions with iRepertoire HTBI primers generated TCR beta libraries. TCRdb re-called the multiplex PCR reads through MiXCR, storing one row per CDR3 protein. The table lists roughly 400,000 distinct CDR3 sequences, 15% of them singletons. The CDR3 totals 14 residues. V lost 3 bases, J lost 2 bases, and 2 bases stayed unmatched. Looked up from germline, CDR1 is MDHEN and CDR2 is SYDVKM. The study's findings and limits: The study found lower TCR diversity in persistent Graves' patients than in newly diagnosed ones.

The time point: newly diagnosed GD, antithyroid drugs for less than 3 months. Extracted RNA from PBMCs served as the source of the TCR library. This sample was shared with a second study, whose subject was T cells in Graves' hyperthyroidism and ophthalmopathy.

The receptor was isolated from a woman aged 40 to 50 with Graves disease. The chain is built from TRBV28 and TRBJ2-3, with 7 positions matching TRBD1. The sample in question was peripheral blood mononuclear cells (PBMCs), obtained at new diagnosis, from a patient treated with antithyroid drugs. Here the CDR3 reads CASSLGQHTDTQYF. CDR3 sequence (DNA): TGTGCCAGCAGTTTGGGACAGCACACAGATACGCAGTATTTT.